A single TCR beta chain is shown here with its context. Its antigen is unidentified. After extraction with the RNeasy kit, roughly 0.5 to 1 ug of the RNA was reverse transcribed using random hexamers. Across 54 Vbeta and 13 Jbeta, immunoSEQ multiplex PCR amplified TCR beta CDR3. TCRdb reprocessed the immunoSEQ multiplex PCR reads via MiXCR and lists one record per CDR3 protein. The profile shows approximately 220,000 distinct CDR3 sequences, more than 85% of them singletons. Blood CD8+ and CD4+ T cells underwent high-throughput TCR beta sequencing. V gave up 0 bases and J gave up 2 bases, with 12 bases separating them. The germline gives CDR1 SGDLS, CDR2 YYNGEE. CDR3 length: 15 amino acids. The data are from a study of CD8 T cells in Susac syndrome. Study results and limitations: The relatively small number of individuals in the TCR sequencing and HLA analysis was acknowledged by the study.

Sequenced sample: CD8+ T cells from PBMCs. This TCR derives from a human donor with multiple sclerosis. The chain has TRBV9 and TRBJ2-7, with D possibly TRBD1 on 5 matching bases. The CDR3 protein is CASSVGAGKAYEQYF. DNA for the CDR3: TGTGCCAGCAGCGTAGGGGCAGGGAAGGCCTACGAGCAGTACTTC.